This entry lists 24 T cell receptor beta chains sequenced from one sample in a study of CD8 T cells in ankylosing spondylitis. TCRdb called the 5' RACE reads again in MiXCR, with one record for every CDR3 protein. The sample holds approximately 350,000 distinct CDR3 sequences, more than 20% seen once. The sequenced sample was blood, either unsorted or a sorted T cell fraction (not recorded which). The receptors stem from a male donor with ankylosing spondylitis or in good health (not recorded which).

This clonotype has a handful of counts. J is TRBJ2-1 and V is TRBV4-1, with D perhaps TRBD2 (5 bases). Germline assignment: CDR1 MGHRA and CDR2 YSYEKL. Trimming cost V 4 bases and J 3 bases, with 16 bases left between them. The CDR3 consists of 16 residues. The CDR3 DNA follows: TGCGCCAGCAGCCCCGAGGAGGAGGTGTTCTACAATGAGCAGTTCTTC. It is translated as CASSPEEEVFYNEQFF.

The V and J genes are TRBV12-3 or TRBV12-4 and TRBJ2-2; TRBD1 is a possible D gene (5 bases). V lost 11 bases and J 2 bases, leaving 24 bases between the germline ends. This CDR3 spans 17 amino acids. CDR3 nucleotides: TGTGCCCTCAGTCCTGACAGAAATTTTATTAACACCGGGGAGCTGTTTTTT. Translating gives CALSPDRNFINTGELFF.

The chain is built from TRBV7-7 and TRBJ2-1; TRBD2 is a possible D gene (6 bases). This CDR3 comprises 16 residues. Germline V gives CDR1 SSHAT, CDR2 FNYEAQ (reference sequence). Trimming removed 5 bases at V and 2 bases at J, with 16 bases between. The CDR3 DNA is TGTGCCAGCAGCGCTGGCCTAGCGTCGGCCTACAATGAGCAGTTCTTC. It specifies CASSAGLASAYNEQFF.

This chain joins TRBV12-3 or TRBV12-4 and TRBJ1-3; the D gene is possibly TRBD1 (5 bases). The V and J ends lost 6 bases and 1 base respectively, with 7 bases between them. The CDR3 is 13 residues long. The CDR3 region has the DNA TGTGCCAGCAGACCAGGGTCTGGAAACACCATATATTTT. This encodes CASRPGSGNTIYF.

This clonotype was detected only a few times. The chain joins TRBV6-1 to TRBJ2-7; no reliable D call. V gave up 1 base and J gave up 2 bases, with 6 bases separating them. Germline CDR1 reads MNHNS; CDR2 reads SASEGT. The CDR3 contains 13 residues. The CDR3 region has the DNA TGTGCCAGCAGTGAAGGGGTCACCTACGAGCAGTACTTC. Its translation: CASSEGVTYEQYF.

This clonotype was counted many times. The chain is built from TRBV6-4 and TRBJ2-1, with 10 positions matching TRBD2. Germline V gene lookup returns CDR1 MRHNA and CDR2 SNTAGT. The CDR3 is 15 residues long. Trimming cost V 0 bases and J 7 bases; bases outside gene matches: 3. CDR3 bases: TGTGCCAGCAGTGACTCTAGCGGGGGGCCTAATGAGCAGTTCTTC. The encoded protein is CASSDSSGGPNEQFF.

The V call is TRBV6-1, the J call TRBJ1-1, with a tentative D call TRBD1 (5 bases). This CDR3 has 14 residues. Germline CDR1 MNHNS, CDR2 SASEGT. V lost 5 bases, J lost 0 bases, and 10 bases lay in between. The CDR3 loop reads CASSPTVLNTEAFF. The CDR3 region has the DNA TGTGCCAGCAGTCCGACAGTGTTGAACACTGAAGCTTTCTTT.

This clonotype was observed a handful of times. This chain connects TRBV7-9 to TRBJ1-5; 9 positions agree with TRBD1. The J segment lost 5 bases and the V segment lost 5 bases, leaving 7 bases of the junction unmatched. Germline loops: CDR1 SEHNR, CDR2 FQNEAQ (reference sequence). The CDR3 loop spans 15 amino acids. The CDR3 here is CASSKQGAGYQPQHF. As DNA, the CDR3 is TGTGCCAGCAGCAAACAGGGGGCGGGATATCAGCCCCAGCATTTT.

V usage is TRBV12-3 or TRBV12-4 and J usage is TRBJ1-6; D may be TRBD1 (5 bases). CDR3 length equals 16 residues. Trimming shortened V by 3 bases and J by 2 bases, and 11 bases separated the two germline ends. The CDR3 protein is CASSFGGVTYNSPLHF. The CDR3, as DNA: TGTGCCAGCAGTTTCGGGGGGGTCACCTATAATTCACCCCTCCACTTT.

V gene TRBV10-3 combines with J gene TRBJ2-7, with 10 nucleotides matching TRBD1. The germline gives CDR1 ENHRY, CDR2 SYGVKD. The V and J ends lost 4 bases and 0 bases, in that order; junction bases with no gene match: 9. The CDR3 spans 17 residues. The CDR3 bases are TGTGCCATCAGTGGCCTTATCGGACAGGGGGACTCCTACGAGCAGTACTTC. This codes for CAISGLIGQGDSYEQYF.

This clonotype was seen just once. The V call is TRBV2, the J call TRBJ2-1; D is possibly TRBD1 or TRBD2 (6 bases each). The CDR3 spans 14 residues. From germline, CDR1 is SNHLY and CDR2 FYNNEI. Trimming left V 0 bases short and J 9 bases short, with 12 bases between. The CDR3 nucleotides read TGTGCCAGCAGTGAAGCATTCGGAGGGGGTGAGCAGTTCTTC. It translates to CASSEAFGGGEQFF.

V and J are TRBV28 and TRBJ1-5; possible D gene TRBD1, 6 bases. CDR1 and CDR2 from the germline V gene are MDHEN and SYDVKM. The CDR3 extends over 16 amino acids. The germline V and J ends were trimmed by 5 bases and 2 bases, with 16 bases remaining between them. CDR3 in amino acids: CASSKLRGVGNQPQHF. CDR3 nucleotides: TGTGCCAGCAGTAAATTAAGGGGGGTGGGCAATCAGCCCCAGCATTTT.

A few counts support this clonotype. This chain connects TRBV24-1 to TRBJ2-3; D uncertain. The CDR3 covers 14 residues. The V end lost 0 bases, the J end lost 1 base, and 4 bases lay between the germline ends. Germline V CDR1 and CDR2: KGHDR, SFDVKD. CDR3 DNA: TGTGCCACCAGTGATTTGAGAGGCACAGATACGCAGTATTTT. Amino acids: CATSDLRGTDTQYF.

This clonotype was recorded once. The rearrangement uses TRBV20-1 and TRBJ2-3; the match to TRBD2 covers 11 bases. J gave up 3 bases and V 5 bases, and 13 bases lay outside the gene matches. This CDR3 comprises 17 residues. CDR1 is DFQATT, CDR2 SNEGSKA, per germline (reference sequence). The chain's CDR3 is CSALTLAGGLVTDTQYF. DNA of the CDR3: TGCAGTGCTTTGACCCTAGCGGGGGGTTTGGTGACAGATACGCAGTATTTT.

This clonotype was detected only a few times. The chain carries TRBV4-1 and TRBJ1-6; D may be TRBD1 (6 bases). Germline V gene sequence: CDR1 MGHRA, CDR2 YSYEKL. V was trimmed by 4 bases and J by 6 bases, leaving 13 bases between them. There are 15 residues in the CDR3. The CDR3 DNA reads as TGCGCCAGCAGCCTCCGGACAGAGGGTAATTCACCCCTCCACTTT. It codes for CASSLRTEGNSPLHF.

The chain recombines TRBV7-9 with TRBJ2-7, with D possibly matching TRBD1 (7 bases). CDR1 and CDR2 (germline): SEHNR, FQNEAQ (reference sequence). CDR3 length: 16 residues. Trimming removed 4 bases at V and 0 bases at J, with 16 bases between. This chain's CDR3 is CASSSNQGGLSYEQYF. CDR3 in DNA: TGTGCCAGCAGCTCAAATCAGGGGGGCCTCTCCTACGAGCAGTACTTC.

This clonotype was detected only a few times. The CDR3 DNA follows: TGCAGCGTGGCCGGACAGGGCTCCTACGAGCAGTACTTC. Protein sequence: CSVAGQGSYEQYF. This chain joins TRBV29-1 and TRBJ2-7, with 8 bases matching TRBD1. J gave up 0 bases and V 6 bases, and 4 bases lay outside the gene matches. This CDR3 comprises 13 residues. Germline V gene data show CDR1 as SQVTM and CDR2 as ANQGSEA.

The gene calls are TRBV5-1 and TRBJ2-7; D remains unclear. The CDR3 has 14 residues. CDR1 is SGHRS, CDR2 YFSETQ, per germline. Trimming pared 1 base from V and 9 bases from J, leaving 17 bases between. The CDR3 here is CASSLLSSYEGQYF. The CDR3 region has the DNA TGCGCCAGCAGCTTGCTCTCCAGCTACGAAGGGCAGTACTTC. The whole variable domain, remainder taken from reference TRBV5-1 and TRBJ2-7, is KAGVTQTPRYLIKTRGQQVTLSCSPISGHRSVSWYQQTPGQGLQFLFEYFSETQRNKGNFPGRFSGRQFSNSRSEMNVSTLELGDSALYLCASSLLSSYEGQYFGPGTRLTVT.

The CDR3 sequence is CASSSAGYGEAFF. The CDR3 region has the DNA TGTGCCAGCAGTTCAGCAGGGTACGGTGAAGCTTTCTTT. The chain carries TRBV12-3 or TRBV12-4 and TRBJ1-1; D is perhaps TRBD1 (5 bases). This CDR3 contains 13 residues. Trimming left V 4 bases short and J 7 bases short, with 13 bases between.

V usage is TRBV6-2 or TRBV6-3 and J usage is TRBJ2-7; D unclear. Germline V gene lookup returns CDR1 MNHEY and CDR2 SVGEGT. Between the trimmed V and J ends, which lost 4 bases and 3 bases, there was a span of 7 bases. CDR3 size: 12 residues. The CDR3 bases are TGTGCCAGCAGTTCGGTAGGCTACGAGCAGTACTTC. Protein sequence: CASSSVGYEQYF.

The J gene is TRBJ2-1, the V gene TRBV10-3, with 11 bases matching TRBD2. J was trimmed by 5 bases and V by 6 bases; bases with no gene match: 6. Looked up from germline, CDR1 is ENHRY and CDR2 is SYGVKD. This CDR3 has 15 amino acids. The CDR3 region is CAISETSGVDNEQFF. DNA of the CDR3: TGTGCCATCAGCGAGACTAGCGGGGTCGACAATGAGCAGTTCTTC.

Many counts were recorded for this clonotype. The CDR3 nucleotides are TGTGCCAGCAGCTTAGCGCCAGCGACCGGGCAGTACTTC. This encodes CASSLAPATGQYF. This rearrangement joins TRBV7-9 to TRBJ2-7; no firm D call. The CDR3 sequence is 13 residues long. Germline CDR1 is SEHNR and CDR2 is FQNEAQ (reference sequence). Trimming stripped 0 bases from V and 9 bases from J, with 12 bases between. Based on the CDR3 plus reference TRBV7-9 and TRBJ2-7, the full variable domain is DTGVSQNPRHKITKRGQNVTFRCDPISEHNRLYWYRQTLGQGPEFLTYFQNEAQLEKSRLLSDRFSAERPKGSFSTLEIQRTEQGDSAMYLCASSLAPATGQYFGPGTRLTVT.

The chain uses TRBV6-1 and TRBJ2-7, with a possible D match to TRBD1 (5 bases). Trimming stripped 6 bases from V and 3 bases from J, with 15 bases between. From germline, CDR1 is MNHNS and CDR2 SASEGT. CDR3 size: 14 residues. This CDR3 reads CASSAQGIVYEQYF. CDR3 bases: TGTGCCAGCAGCGCCCAGGGAATCGTCTACGAGCAGTACTTC.

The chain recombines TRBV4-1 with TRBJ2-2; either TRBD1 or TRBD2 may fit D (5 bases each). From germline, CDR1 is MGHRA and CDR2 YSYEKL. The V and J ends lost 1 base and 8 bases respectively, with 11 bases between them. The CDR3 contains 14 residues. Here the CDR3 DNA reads TGCGCCAGCAGCCAAGCGGGGCCGCTAGGGGAGCTGTTTTTT. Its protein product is CASSQAGPLGELFF.